The clone carrying this T cell receptor beta chain has only a few counts. TCRdb redid the calling of the 5' RACE reads with MiXCR, one entry per CDR3 protein. The profile shows more than 600,000 distinct CDR3 sequences, about 18% of them singletons. The sample is drawn from a study of identical twins. The V gene lost 2 bases and the J gene lost 5 bases, with 15 bases spanning the gap. The CDR3 has 15 amino acids. The same data also contributed to another study, on T cells expressing NK-cell markers.

The rearrangement joins TRBV12-3 or TRBV12-4 to TRBJ1-1; TRBD1 might be the D (6 bases). The TCR sequence derives from a woman under 30 in good health. Sequencing was performed on PBMCs. The CDR3 is CASSLSGRGSTEAFF. In nucleotides, the CDR3 is TGTGCCAGCAGTTTATCCGGGAGGGGGAGTACTGAAGCTTTCTTT.